This T cell receptor beta chain was sequenced for a study of blood T cell repertoires in COVID-19. Background on the study: Specimens from acute and convalescent COVID-19 originated in the United States, Italy and Spain. Sources were T cells, B-cell-depleted T cells, or PBMCs; the material itself was cDNA or gDNA.

Source study methods: For nucleated cells, counts were estimated from reference gene primer amplification. Libraries were prepared by immunoSEQ multiplex PCR; TCRdb keeps only in-frame clonotypes and omits some of them. V and J calls plus clone size are reproduced from that table; the DNA served to infer D and trimming. This table has a few hundred thousand clones, 86% appearing once. Germline V CDR1 and CDR2: GTSNPN, SVGIG (reference sequence). The V and J ends lost 4 bases and 8 bases, in that order; junction bases with no gene match: 7. The CDR3 has 12 residues. This clone was found once. Specimen: peripheral blood. The receptor was derived from a man aged 55 to 70 with acute or convalescent COVID-19. This chain uses TRBV30 with TRBJ1-1; 7 nucleotides line up with TRBD1. In DNA form, the CDR3 reads TGTGCCTGGACCCCGGACAGGTCGGAAGCTTTCTTT. This gives the protein CAWTPDRSEAFF.